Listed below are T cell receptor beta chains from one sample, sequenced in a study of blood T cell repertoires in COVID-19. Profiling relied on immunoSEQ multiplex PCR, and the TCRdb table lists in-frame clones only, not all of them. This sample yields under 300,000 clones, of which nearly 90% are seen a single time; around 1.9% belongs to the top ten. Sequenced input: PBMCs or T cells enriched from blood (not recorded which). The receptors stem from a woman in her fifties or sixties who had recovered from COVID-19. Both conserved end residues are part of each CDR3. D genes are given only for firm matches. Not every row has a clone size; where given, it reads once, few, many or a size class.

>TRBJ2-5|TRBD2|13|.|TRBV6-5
TGTGCCAGCGCTCTAGCGGGAGACGAGACCCAGTACTTC
CASALAGDETQYF
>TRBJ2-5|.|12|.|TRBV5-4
TGTGCCAGCAGCGGGGCCGGGGAGACCCAGTACTTC
CASSGAGETQYF
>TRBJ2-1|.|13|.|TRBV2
TGTGCCAGCAGTAGACTAGTTCGGAATGAGCAGTTCTTC
CASSRLVRNEQFF
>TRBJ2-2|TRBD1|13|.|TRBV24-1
TGTGCCACCCGACAGGGGGCGCTTGGGGAGCTGTTTTTT
CATRQGALGELFF
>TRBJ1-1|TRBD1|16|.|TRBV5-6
TGTGCCAGCAGCTGGGACAGGAGCCGCATGAACACTGAAGCTTTCTTT
CASSWDRSRMNTEAFF
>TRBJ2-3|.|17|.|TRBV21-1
TGTGCCAGCAGCAAAGGTCGGGGACTAACACTCACAGATACGCAGTATTTT
CASSKGRGLTLTDTQYF
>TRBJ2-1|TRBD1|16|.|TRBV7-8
TGTGCCAGCAGCTTACCAGACAGGGGCAGTAGCGATGAGCAGTTCTTC
CASSLPDRGSSDEQFF
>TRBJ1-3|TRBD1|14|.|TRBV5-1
TGCGCCAGCAGCTCCGGGACAGGGGGAAACACCATATATTTT
CASSSGTGGNTIYF
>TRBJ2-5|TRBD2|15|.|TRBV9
TGTGCCAGCAGCGTAGGTCTAGCGGACCAAGAGACCCAGTACTTC
CASSVGLADQETQYF
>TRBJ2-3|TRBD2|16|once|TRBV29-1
TGCAGCGTTGAAGGGACTAGCGCCAGAAGCACAGATACGCAGTATTTT
CSVEGTSARSTDTQYF
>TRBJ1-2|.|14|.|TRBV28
TGTGCCAGCAGTTTACGGGAAGCTAACTATGGCTACACCTTC
CASSLREANYGYTF
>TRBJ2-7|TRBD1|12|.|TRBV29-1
TGCAGCGTCCGACAGGGGGCTAACAAGCAGTACTTC
CSVRQGANKQYF
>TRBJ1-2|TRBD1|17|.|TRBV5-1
TGCGCCAGCAGCTCACGGACAGGGGGCTCCCCTAGCTATGGCTACACCTTC
CASSSRTGGSPSYGYTF
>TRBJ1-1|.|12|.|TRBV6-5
TGTGCCAGCAGCCAGACTAACACTGAAGCTTTCTTT
CASSQTNTEAFF
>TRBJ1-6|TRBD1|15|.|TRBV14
TGTGCCAGCAGCCCACCCGGGACAGTGGGTTCACCCCTCCACTTT
CASSPPGTVGSPLHF
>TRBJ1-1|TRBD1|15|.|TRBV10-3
TGTGCCATCAGTGAATCTCGACAGGGTTCCACTGAAGCTTTCTTT
CAISESRQGSTEAFF
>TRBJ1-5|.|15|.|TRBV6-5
TGTGCCAGCAGTTACGGGGCAGGGACTGGTCAGCCCCAGCATTTT
CASSYGAGTGQPQHF
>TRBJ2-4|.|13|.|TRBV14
TGTGCCAGCAGCCAAGGCGGGGCCAGCATTCAGTACTTC
CASSQGGASIQYF
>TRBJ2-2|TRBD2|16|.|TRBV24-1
TGTGCCACCAGTGATCCCGGGACTAGCGGGACCGGGGAGCTGTTTTTT
CATSDPGTSGTGELFF
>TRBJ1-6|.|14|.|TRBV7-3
TGTGCCAGCAGCTTAACTAGCAATAATTCACCCCTCCACTTT
CASSLTSNNSPLHF
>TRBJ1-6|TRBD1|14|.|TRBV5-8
TGTGCCAGCAGCCGAGGACAGGGTGGTCCACCCCTCCACTTT
CASSRGQGGPPLHF
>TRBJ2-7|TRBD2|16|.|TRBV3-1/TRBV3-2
TGTGCCAGCAGCCAAGTAGGGATGGCGGGGGAAGACGAGCAGTACTTC
CASSQVGMAGEDEQYF
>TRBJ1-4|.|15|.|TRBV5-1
TGCGCCAGCAGCCCACAGACAGCTGTAGGTGAAAAACTGTTTTTT
CASSPQTAVGEKLFF
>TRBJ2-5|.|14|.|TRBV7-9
TGTGCCAGCAGCTCTATTACAGGGTCGGAGACCCAGTACTTC
CASSSITGSETQYF
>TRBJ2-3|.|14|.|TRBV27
TGTGCCAGCATCGAGGGCCAAGGTTCGGATACGCAGTATTTT
CASIEGQGSDTQYF
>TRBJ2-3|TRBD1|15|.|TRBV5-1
TGCGCCAGCAGCTTGGCCACAGGGGGTCCAGATACGCAGTATTTT
CASSLATGGPDTQYF
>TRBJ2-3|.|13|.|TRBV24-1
TGTGCCACCAGGGGTAGCGGAACAGATACGCAGTATTTT
CATRGSGTDTQYF
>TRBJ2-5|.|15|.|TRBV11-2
TGTGCCAGCAGCCAGACAGAAATGTACCAAGAGACCCAGTACTTC
CASSQTEMYQETQYF
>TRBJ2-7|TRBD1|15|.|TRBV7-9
TGTGCCAGCAGCAGGAGACAGGGCATCGTCTACGAGCAGTACTTC
CASSRRQGIVYEQYF
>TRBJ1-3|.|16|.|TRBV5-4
TGTGCCAGCAGCTTGGATACGGGGAGGACTGGAAACACCATATATTTT
CASSLDTGRTGNTIYF
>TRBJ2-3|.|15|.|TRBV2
TGTGCCAGCAGCGGACGCCGAGGGATCACAGATACGCAGTATTTT
CASSGRRGITDTQYF
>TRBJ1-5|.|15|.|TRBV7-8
TGTGCCAGCAGCCAGAATCGGGAAAGCAATCAGCCCCAGCATTTT
CASSQNRESNQPQHF
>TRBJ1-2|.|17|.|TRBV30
TGTGCCTTGTCTGAAGGGACGGCCGGCCGGCGGGGCTATGGCTACACCTTC
CALSEGTAGRRGYGYTF
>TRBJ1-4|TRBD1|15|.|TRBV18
TGTGCCAGCTCACCGCGGACAGGAGGAGGGGAAAAACTGTTTTTT
CASSPRTGGGEKLFF
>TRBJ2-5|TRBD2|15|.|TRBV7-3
TGTGCCAGCAGCTTGAGACTAGCGGGACAGGAGACCCAGTACTTC
CASSLRLAGQETQYF
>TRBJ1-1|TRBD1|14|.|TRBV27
TGTGCCAGCAGTTTATCCCCAGGGGGCACTGAAGCTTTCTTT
CASSLSPGGTEAFF
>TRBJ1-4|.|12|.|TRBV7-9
TGTGCCAGCGAACAGGAAAATGAAAAACTGTTTTTT
CASEQENEKLFF
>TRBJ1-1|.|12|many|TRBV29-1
TGCAGCGTTGATCCAGAGAACACTGAAGCTTTCTTT
CSVDPENTEAFF
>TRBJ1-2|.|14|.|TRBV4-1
TGCGCCAGCAGCCCCGTAGGACAGTACTATGGCTACACCTTC
CASSPVGQYYGYTF
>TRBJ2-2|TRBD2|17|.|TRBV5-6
TGTGCCAGCAGCCTGCGAATAGCGGGGGGTCTCACCGGGGAGCTGTTTTTT
CASSLRIAGGLTGELFF
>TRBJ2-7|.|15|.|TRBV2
TGTGCCAGCAATTTGGAAGGGGATTCCTTCTACGAGCAGTACTTC
CASNLEGDSFYEQYF
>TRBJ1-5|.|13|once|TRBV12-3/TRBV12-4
TGTGCCAGCGGCCCCGGGAATTTTCAGCCCCAGCATTTT
CASGPGNFQPQHF
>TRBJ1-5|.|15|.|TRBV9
TGTGCCAGCAGCGTAGGCGGCTATAGCAATCAGCCCCAGCATTTT
CASSVGGYSNQPQHF
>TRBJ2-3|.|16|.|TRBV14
TGTGCCAGCAGCTTGAGGACAGCCAGTAGCACAGATACGCAGTATTTT
CASSLRTASSTDTQYF
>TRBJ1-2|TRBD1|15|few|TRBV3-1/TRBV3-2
TGTGCCAGCAGGGACAGGGGGCTTGATAGCTATGGCTACACCTTC
CASRDRGLDSYGYTF
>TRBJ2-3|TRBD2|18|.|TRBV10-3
TGTGCCACCCAGGCCCCGGGACTAGCGGGGGGGCCCACAGATACGCAGTATTTT
CATQAPGLAGGPTDTQYF
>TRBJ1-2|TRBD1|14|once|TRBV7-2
TGTGCCAGCAGCATTACGGGACAGGTTGGGTCTGAAACCTTC
CASSITGQVGSETF
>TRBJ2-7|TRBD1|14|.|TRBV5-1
TGCGCCAGCAGCTTGAGACAGGGACCCTACGAGCAGTACTTC
CASSLRQGPYEQYF
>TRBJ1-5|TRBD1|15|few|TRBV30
TGTGCCTGGAGGTCGGGACAGGGATTGGGCCAGCCCCAGCATTTT
CAWRSGQGLGQPQHF
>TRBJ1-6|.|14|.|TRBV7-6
TGTGCCAGCAGCTTAGACAGGGCAAATTCACCCCTCCACTTT
CASSLDRANSPLHF
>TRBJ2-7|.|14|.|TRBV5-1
TGCGCCAGCAGCACTGGACAGTCCTCCTACGAGCAGTACTTC
CASSTGQSSYEQYF
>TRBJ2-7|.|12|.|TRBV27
TGTGCCAGCAGTTACGAGGAATACGAGCAGTACTTC
CASSYEEYEQYF
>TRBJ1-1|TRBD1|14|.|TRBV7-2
TGTGCCAGCAAGCTGGACAGGGCTTACACTGAAGCTTTCTTT
CASKLDRAYTEAFF
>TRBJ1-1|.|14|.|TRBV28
TGTGCCAGCAGTCTGCGGGGGCTCAACACTGAAGCTTTCTTT
CASSLRGLNTEAFF
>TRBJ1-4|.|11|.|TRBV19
TGTGCCAGTAGCATGACAGAAAAACTGTTTTTT
CASSMTEKLFF
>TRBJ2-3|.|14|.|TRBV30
TGTGCCTGGAGTGTTGGATTAGCGGCAGATACGCAGTATTTT
CAWSVGLAADTQYF
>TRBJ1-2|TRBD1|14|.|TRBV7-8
TGTGCCAGCAGCTATACACGGGACAGGGCTGGCTACACCTTC
CASSYTRDRAGYTF
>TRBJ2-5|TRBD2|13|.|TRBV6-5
TGTGCCAGTATAGCGGGGCGGGGGGAGACCCAGTACTTC
CASIAGRGETQYF
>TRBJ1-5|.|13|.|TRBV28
TGTGCCAGCAAACAGGGCCTCAATCAGCCCCAGCATTTT
CASKQGLNQPQHF